The 16 T cell receptor beta chains in this list originate from one sample, sequenced in a study of blood T cell repertoires in COVID-19. Assay used: immunoSEQ multiplex PCR; TCRdb lists only in-frame clones, some missing. The sample shows 150,000 to 200,000 clones, about four fifths of them seen only once. Sequenced sample: PBMCs or T cells enriched from blood (not recorded which). Receptors originate from a man between 45 and 60 years old who had recovered from COVID-19.

This chain links TRBV3-1 (or the pseudogene TRBV3-2) with TRBJ2-5; 10 bases align to TRBD2. CDR1 is LGHDT and CDR2 is YNNKEL in the germline V gene (reference sequence). J gave up 4 bases and V 0 bases, and 8 bases lay outside the gene matches. This CDR3 spans 17 amino acids. CDR3 nucleotide sequence: TGTGCCAGCAGCCAAGATGGTCCTAGCGGGGGCCTAGAGACCCAGTACTTC. Protein: CASSQDGPSGGLETQYF.

This chain connects TRBV18 to TRBJ2-5; TRBD1 is a possible D gene (6 bases). The V gene lost 5 bases and the J gene lost 1 base, with 8 bases spanning the gap. Germline values: CDR1 KGHSH, CDR2 LQKENI. This CDR3 comprises 13 residues. The CDR3 protein is CASSSDSQETQYF. Here the CDR3 DNA reads TGTGCCAGCTCATCGGACAGCCAAGAGACCCAGTACTTC.

The chain is built from TRBV5-6 and TRBJ2-7, with D perhaps matching TRBD1 (5 bases). Germline V gene data show CDR1 as SGHDT and CDR2 as YYEEEE. The CDR3 runs 13 residues. Trimming took off 0 bases at V and 6 bases at J, with 10 bases between the two ends. In DNA, the CDR3 is TGTGCCAGCAGCTTGGCCGTGGGGCGCGAGCAGTACTTC. Protein sequence: CASSLAVGREQYF.

This clone occurred a few times. The V call is TRBV9, the J call TRBJ2-7; TRBD2 aligns across 10 bases. CDR1 and CDR2 (germline): SGDLS, YYNGEE. V shed 4 bases, J shed 1 base, and the junction held 14 bases outside the gene matches. CDR3 length: 18 residues. CDR3 region: CASSPDPGTSAISYEQYF. As DNA, the CDR3 is TGTGCCAGCAGCCCCGACCCCGGGACTAGCGCGATATCCTACGAGCAGTACTTC.

CDR3 protein: CAISDRGAGGRETQYF. In nucleotides, the CDR3 is TGTGCCATCAGTGATCGGGGGGCCGGGGGCCGGGAGACCCAGTACTTC. The J gene is TRBJ2-5, the V gene TRBV10-3; the D gene is possibly TRBD2 (7 bases). In germline, CDR1 is ENHRY, CDR2 SYGVKD. V was pared by 3 bases and J by 5 bases, with 19 bases between. This CDR3 is 16 amino acids long.

The V call is TRBV5-4, the J call TRBJ2-5; the match to TRBD1 covers 7 bases. V lost 4 bases to trimming and J lost 3 bases; unmatched junction nucleotides: 6. CDR3 length equals 14 residues. The germline V gene has CDR1 SGHNT and CDR2 YYREEE (reference sequence). The CDR3 region has the DNA TGTGCCAGCAGCCAAAAGGACAGGAAAGAGACCCAGTACTTC. Translated, it gives CASSQKDRKETQYF.

The CDR3 reads CASTPGGGPNTGELFF. In DNA form, the CDR3 reads TGTGCCAGCACTCCGGGCGGGGGCCCGAACACCGGGGAGCTGTTTTTT. V usage is TRBV3-1 (or the pseudogene TRBV3-2) and J usage is TRBJ2-2; D perhaps matches TRBD2 (7 bases). The CDR3 runs to 16 residues. V shed 7 bases and J shed 0 bases, with 15 bases lying between them. The germline CDR1 and CDR2 sequences are LGHDT and YNNKEL (reference sequence).

The genes are TRBV9 and TRBJ2-1, with 8 nucleotides matching TRBD2. This CDR3 contains 14 residues. V lost 4 bases and J lost 9; bases outside the gene matches: 9. The germline CDR1 and CDR2 sequences are SGDLS and YYNGEE. For the CDR3, the DNA is TGTGCCAGCAGCTCCCACCTCGGGGGGGGTGAGCAGTTCTTC. It yields the protein CASSSHLGGGEQFF.

This clone occurred a few times. The V and J genes are TRBV4-1 and TRBJ1-4; 8 bases fit TRBD1. CDR3 length: 17 amino acids. Per the germline V gene, CDR1 is MGHRA and CDR2 is YSYEKL. V shed 4 bases and J 4 bases; nucleotides not matched to a gene: 11. The CDR3 bases are TGCGCCAGCAGCCCCCACGCGGGACAGGCGATTAATGAAAAACTGTTTTTT. This codes for CASSPHAGQAINEKLFF.

The chain uses TRBV7-8 and TRBJ1-5; D not resolved. Germline CDR1 SGHVS, CDR2 FQNEAQ. The CDR3 spans 13 residues. The ends were cut back, 6 bases at V and 4 bases at J, with 10 bases in the middle. The CDR3 region has the DNA TGTGCCAGCAGGGGCCAGTTAAATCAGCCCCAGCATTTT. This gives the protein CASRGQLNQPQHF.

This chain's CDR3 is CASSEQKNTEAFF. The CDR3 region has the DNA TGTGCCAGTAGTGAACAGAAGAACACTGAAGCTTTCTTT. The V gene is TRBV19, the J gene TRBJ1-1; D is undetermined. The CDR3 loop spans 13 amino acids. The germline gives CDR1 LNHDA, CDR2 SQIVND (reference sequence). Trimming removed 5 bases at V and 1 base at J, with 8 bases between.

The J gene is TRBJ1-1, the V gene TRBV18, with D possibly matching TRBD1 (5 bases). The V gene lost 3 bases and the J gene lost 0 bases, with 8 bases spanning the gap. The CDR3 spans 14 residues. The germline gives CDR1 KGHSH, CDR2 LQKENI. In DNA form, the CDR3 reads TGTGCCAGCTCACCCTCGACAGTGAACACTGAAGCTTTCTTT. Its translation: CASSPSTVNTEAFF.

This rearrangement joins TRBV5-5 to TRBJ2-2, with D maybe TRBD2 (5 bases). The CDR3 covers 15 residues. V lost 1 base to trimming and J lost 5 bases, with 12 bases between them. Germline V CDR1 and CDR2: SGHKS, YYEKEE (reference sequence). The CDR3 DNA follows: TGTGCCAGCAGCTTGAGAGCGGCAGATACCGGGGAGCTGTTTTTT. Its protein is CASSLRAADTGELFF.

The chain couples TRBV11-2 to TRBJ1-6; possible D gene TRBD1, 5 bases. Germline V gives CDR1 SGHAT, CDR2 FQNNGV. Deletions cut 5 bases from V and 5 bases from J, with 10 bases between. This CDR3 has 14 amino acids. The CDR3 spells CASSKDRNNSPLHF. CDR3 DNA sequence: TGTGCCAGCAGCAAAGACAGAAATAATTCACCCCTCCACTTT.

The V gene is TRBV19, the J gene TRBJ2-3; 8 bases are a match to TRBD1. With 6 bases clipped from V and 0 bases from J, the junction kept 8 bases outside the gene matches. The CDR3 runs 16 residues. CDR1 is LNHDA and CDR2 is SQIVND in the germline V gene (reference sequence). The DNA for the CDR3 is TGTGCCAGTAGAACTTCTCAGGGGGCGAGCACAGATACGCAGTATTTT. Its translation is CASRTSQGASTDTQYF. The complete variable domain, with remaining parts taken from reference TRBV19 and TRBJ2-3, reads DGGITQSPKYLFRKEGQNVTLSCEQNLNHDAMYWYRQDPGQGLRLIYYSQIVNDFQKGDIAEGYSVSREKKESFPLTVTSAQKNPTAFYLCASRTSQGASTDTQYFGPGTRLTVL.

The rearrangement uses TRBV2 and TRBJ1-5, with 8 bases lining up with TRBD1. This CDR3 spans 16 amino acids. Germline V gene sequence: CDR1 SNHLY, CDR2 FYNNEI. V was pared by 4 bases and J by 3 bases, with 8 bases of the junction left unmatched. CDR3 in DNA: TGTGCCAGCAGTGGTACCGGGACAGGCGTCAATCAGCCCCAGCATTTT. Translating gives CASSGTGTGVNQPQHF.